This is a list of T cell receptor beta chains from one sample in a study of blood T cell repertoires in COVID-19. Generated by immunoSEQ multiplex PCR, the TCRdb table keeps only in-frame clones and is missing some. The sample holds about 480,000 clones, roughly 88% seen once. The sequenced sample consisted of PBMCs or T cells enriched from blood (not recorded which). The receptors originated from a middle-aged woman who had recovered from COVID-19. CDR3s leave out the opening cysteine and the closing phenylalanine or tryptophan.

v_call cdr3_aa
TRBV30 AWSRQATTFNYGYT
TRBV7-6 ASSLGFRGDTDTQY
TRBV2 ATAGQRVAMNTEAF
TRBV28 ASSFGSPPEAF
TRBV5-1 ASMGRPLSTDTQY
TRBV4-1 ASSQDPPQRTNIQY
TRBV10-3 AIRRDSTPAYGYT
TRBV5-5 ASSLPGTGLSETQY
TRBV27 ASSFPGKGEAF
TRBV9 ASSAPNRGGTEAF
TRBV19 ASNMVGVGNQPQH
TRBV14 ASSQKYRGLNTEAF
TRBV9 ASSVDGRREYQETQY
TRBV15 ATSRDRGTYPRPQH
TRBV25-1 ASSEWREVSTEAF
TRBV7-8 ASSLGDRAAEAF
TRBV2 ATGRTGDSYEQY
TRBV4-3 ASSQPLSSGNTIY